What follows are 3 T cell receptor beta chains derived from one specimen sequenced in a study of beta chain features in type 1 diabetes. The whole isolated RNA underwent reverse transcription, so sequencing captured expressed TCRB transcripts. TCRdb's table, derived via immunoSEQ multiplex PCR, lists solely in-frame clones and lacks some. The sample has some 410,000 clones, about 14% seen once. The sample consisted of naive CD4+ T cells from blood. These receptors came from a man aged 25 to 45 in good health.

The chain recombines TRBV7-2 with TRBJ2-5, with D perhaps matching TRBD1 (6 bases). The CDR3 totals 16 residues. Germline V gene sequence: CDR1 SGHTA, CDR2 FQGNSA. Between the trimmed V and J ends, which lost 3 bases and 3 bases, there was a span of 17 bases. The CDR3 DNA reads TGTGCCAGCAGCTTCGACAGGTCAAGGGGAAAAGAGACCCAGTACTTC. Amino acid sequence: CASSFDRSRGKETQYF.

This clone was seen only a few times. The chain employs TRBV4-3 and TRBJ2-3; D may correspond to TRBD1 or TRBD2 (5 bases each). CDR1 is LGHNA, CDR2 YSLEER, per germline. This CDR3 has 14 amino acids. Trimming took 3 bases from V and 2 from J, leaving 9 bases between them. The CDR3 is CASSQQGPTDTQYF. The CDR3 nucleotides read TGCGCCAGCAGCCAGCAGGGACCCACAGATACGCAGTATTTT.

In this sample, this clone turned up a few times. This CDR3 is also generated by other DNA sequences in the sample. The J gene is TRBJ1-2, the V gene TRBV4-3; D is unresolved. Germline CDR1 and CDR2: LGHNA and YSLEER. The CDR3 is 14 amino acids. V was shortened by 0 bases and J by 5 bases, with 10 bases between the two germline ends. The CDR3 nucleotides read TGCGCCAGCAGCCAAGATACCGGTGATTATGGCTACACCTTC. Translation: CASSQDTGDYGYTF.